The 29 T cell receptor beta chains reported below all come from one sample, sequenced in a study of T cells in tumors after PD-1 blockade. This table comes from immunoSEQ multiplex PCR, and its TCRdb copy is limited to in-frame clones, with some not included. The profile shows about 47,000 clones, just under 80% of them singletons. The specimen comprised PBMCs, sampled before anti-PD-1 treatment. These receptors originate from a human donor with basal cell carcinoma.

The chain uses TRBV5-1 and TRBJ2-1, with 7 bases that match TRBD2. V was pared by 3 bases and J by 10 bases, with 4 bases of the junction left unmatched. Germline V gene sequence: CDR1 SGHRS, CDR2 YFSETQ. The CDR3 totals 12 residues. The CDR3 protein is CASSWGGDEQFF. CDR3 nucleotide sequence: TGCGCCAGCAGCTGGGGGGGAGACGAGCAGTTCTTC.

J is TRBJ2-4 and V is TRBV9; 15 nucleotides agree with TRBD2. V gave up 5 bases and J gave up 1 base; unmatched junction bases: 7. The CDR3 sequence is 18 residues long. CDR1 and CDR2 (germline): SGDLS, YYNGEE. In DNA, the CDR3 is TGTGCCAGCAGTGAAGGACTAGCGGGAGGGCGGGCCAAAAACATTCAGTACTTC. Protein sequence: CASSEGLAGGRAKNIQYF. Based on the CDR3 plus reference TRBV9 and TRBJ2-4, the full variable domain is DSGVTQTPKHLITATGQRVTLRCSPRSGDLSVYWYQQSLDQGLQFLIQYYNGEERAKGNILERFSAQQFPDLHSELNLSSLELGDSALYFCASSEGLAGGRAKNIQYFGAGTRLSVL.

This clone appeared a single time. The chain has TRBV19 and TRBJ1-4, with D hard to call. There are 13 residues in the CDR3. The V gene lost 5 bases and the J gene lost 7 bases, with 11 bases spanning the gap. The V gene's germline CDR1 is LNHDA and CDR2 SQIVND (reference sequence). As DNA, the CDR3 is TGTGCCAGTAGTGCCCAGAAGGGTGAAAAACTGTTTTTT. It codes for CASSAQKGEKLFF.

V gene TRBV7-9 combines with J gene TRBJ1-2, with TRBD1 as a possible D gene (5 bases). V lost 0 bases, J lost 4 bases, and 12 bases lay in between. The germline CDR1 and CDR2 sequences are SEHNR and FQNEAQ (reference sequence). The CDR3 runs to 15 residues. DNA for the CDR3: TGTGCCAGCAGCTTAGCTCGGGGACCGTTCTATGGCTACACCTTC. Its translation is CASSLARGPFYGYTF.

The gene calls are TRBV6-6 and TRBJ2-3, with TRBD2 as a possible D gene (6 bases). This CDR3 has 13 residues. Germline V lookup: CDR1 MNHNY, CDR2 SVGAGI (reference sequence). Trimming left V 6 bases short and J 5 bases short, with 12 bases between. In DNA, the CDR3 is TGTGCCAGCAGCACTAGCCTCCTAGATACGCAGTATTTT. Translated, it gives CASSTSLLDTQYF.

This clone was observed once. The rearrangement links TRBV19 to TRBJ2-1; weak D call: TRBD1 (6 bases). CDR1 LNHDA and CDR2 SQIVND come from the germline V gene (reference sequence). The V and J ends lost 3 bases and 4 bases respectively, with 7 bases between them. The CDR3 is 13 amino acids. CDR3 sequence: CASSMTGYNEQFF. CDR3 in DNA: TGTGCCAGTAGTATGACAGGTTACAATGAGCAGTTCTTC.

This chain uses TRBV3-1 (or the pseudogene TRBV3-2) with TRBJ2-5, with D possibly being TRBD1 (5 bases). With 4 bases removed from V and 5 bases from J, the gap between germline ends came to 23 bases. CDR1 and CDR2 (germline): LGHDT, YNNKEL (reference sequence). This CDR3 region has 17 residues. In nucleotides, the CDR3 is TGTGCCAGCAGCCCCCAAAGGGGAAGCGCCCCAAGGGAGACCCAGTACTTC. Translated, it gives CASSPQRGSAPRETQYF.

The V call is TRBV2, the J call TRBJ2-1, with a tentative D call TRBD2 (5 bases). In germline, CDR1 is SNHLY, CDR2 FYNNEI. The length of the CDR3 is 16 residues. Trimming took off 3 bases at V and 0 bases at J, with 12 bases between the two ends. The CDR3 sequence: CASSDTGMSSYNEQFF. The CDR3 DNA sequence: TGTGCCAGCAGTGACACGGGAATGAGCTCCTACAATGAGCAGTTCTTC.

The rearrangement joins TRBV14 to TRBJ2-3, with 10 bases that match TRBD2. The CDR3 totals 16 residues. Germline CDR1 and CDR2: SGHDN and FVKESK. The ends lost 2 bases at V and 2 bases at J; junction bases unmatched: 4. The CDR3 DNA reads TGTGCCAGCAGCCAACTAGCGGGGGCCATCACAGATACGCAGTATTTT. This gives the protein CASSQLAGAITDTQYF.

This chain joins TRBV6-1 and TRBJ1-1, with 10 bases fitting TRBD1. The length of the CDR3 is 19 residues. Germline V gene data show CDR1 as MNHNS and CDR2 as SASEGT. With V trimmed by 2 bases and J by 7 bases, 19 bases remained unmatched. CDR3 coding DNA: TGTGCCAGCAGTGAAAGGGACAGGGGCCTACCGACCCAGCCCTTTGAAGCTTTCTTT. Translated: CASSERDRGLPTQPFEAFF.

This sequence joins TRBV6-5 and TRBJ1-1, with unresolved D. Deletions cut 11 bases from V and 0 bases from J, with 13 bases between. Germline CDR1 is MNHEY and CDR2 is SVGAGI. The CDR3 is 13 residues long. CDR3 loop: CAGSFNMNTEAFF. CDR3 nucleotide sequence: TGTGCCGGGAGTTTCAACATGAACACTGAAGCTTTCTTT.

This clone turned up a few times. The chain recombines TRBV5-4 with TRBJ1-2; D gene ambiguous. Germline lookup yields CDR1 SGHNT and CDR2 YYREEE (reference sequence). V was shortened by 0 bases and J by 8 bases, with 8 bases between the two germline ends. The CDR3 contains 12 residues. CDR3 sequence reads: CASSLGGRGYTF. The CDR3 bases are TGTGCCAGCAGCTTGGGAGGGAGGGGCTACACCTTC.

The V gene is TRBV19, the J gene TRBJ1-5; D is unresolved. The CDR3 length is 14 residues. V lost 4 bases and J lost 6, with 13 bases in between. CDR1 is LNHDA and CDR2 is SQIVND in the germline V gene (reference sequence). The CDR3 DNA follows: TGTGCCAGTAGTAAGGGATTTGGTAGTCAGCCCCAGCATTTT. Encoded protein: CASSKGFGSQPQHF.

The chain recombines TRBV5-5 with TRBJ2-2, with D maybe TRBD1 (5 bases). Germline V gene sequence: CDR1 SGHKS, CDR2 YYEKEE (reference sequence). There are 16 residues in the CDR3. V dropped 3 bases and J dropped 1 base, with 13 bases sitting between them. CDR3 sequence: CASSSLGQGNTGELFF. The CDR3 bases are TGTGCCAGCAGCTCCTTGGGCCAGGGGAACACCGGGGAGCTGTTTTTT.

V is TRBV15 and J is TRBJ2-5, with D maybe TRBD2 (5 bases). This CDR3 has 15 residues. V lost 1 base and J 5 bases, leaving 14 bases between the germline ends. CDR1 and CDR2 from the germline V gene are LNHNV and YYDKDF (reference sequence). Here the CDR3 reads CATSRAPASWETQYF. The DNA for the CDR3 is TGTGCCACCAGCAGAGCCCCAGCTAGCTGGGAGACCCAGTACTTC.

This clone has just one count. V usage is TRBV5-6 and J usage is TRBJ2-4, with D perhaps being TRBD1 or TRBD2 (6 bases each). CDR1 SGHDT and CDR2 YYEEEE come from the germline V gene. The CDR3 has 15 amino acids. Trimming took off 0 bases at V and 0 bases at J, with 7 bases between the two ends. DNA of the CDR3: TGTGCCAGCAGCTTGGAGGGGGGAGCCAAAAACATTCAGTACTTC. Amino acid sequence: CASSLEGGAKNIQYF.

The rearrangement uses TRBV4-1 and TRBJ1-3; 7 bases are shared with TRBD1. Germline loops: CDR1 MGHRA, CDR2 YSYEKL. The CDR3 spans 15 residues. V lost 4 bases and J lost 2; bases outside the gene matches: 5. This chain's CDR3 is CASSRSGTAGNTIYF. The CDR3 DNA reads TGCGCCAGCAGCCGTTCCGGGACAGCTGGAAACACCATATATTTT.

This clone came up a few times. The gene calls are TRBV28 and TRBJ1-3; D perhaps matches TRBD1 (6 bases). The V gene lost 5 bases and the J gene lost 0 bases, with 8 bases spanning the gap. The CDR3 runs 14 residues. Germline assignment: CDR1 MDHEN and CDR2 SYDVKM. The CDR3 spells CASSKTGSGNTIYF. Here the CDR3 DNA reads TGTGCCAGCAGTAAGACAGGCTCTGGAAACACCATATATTTT. The full variable domain, with the rest looked up from reference TRBV28 and TRBJ1-3, is DVKVTQSSRYLVKRTGEKVFLECVQDMDHENMFWYRQDPGLGLRLIYFSYDVKMKEKGDIPEGYSVSREKKERFSLILESASTNQTSMYLCASSKTGSGNTIYFGEGSWLTVV.

Only one count was recorded for this clone. The chain has TRBV5-4 and TRBJ2-3, with TRBD1 identical over 9 bases. Germline loops: CDR1 SGHNT, CDR2 YYREEE (reference sequence). V shed 2 bases and J 4 bases; nucleotides not matched to a gene: 5. The CDR3 is 15 amino acids. In DNA form, the CDR3 reads TGTGCCAGCAGCTTTCCGACAGGGGGGGCAGATACGCAGTATTTT. Translated: CASSFPTGGADTQYF.

V usage is TRBV9 and J usage is TRBJ1-1; no firm D call. From germline, CDR1 is SGDLS and CDR2 YYNGEE. V was shortened by 4 bases and J by 1 base, with 17 bases between the two germline ends. This CDR3 is 16 amino acids long. CDR3 loop: CASSPELAASNTEAFF. The DNA of the CDR3 is TGTGCCAGCAGCCCCGAATTGGCGGCTTCGAACACTGAAGCTTTCTTT.

This chain joins TRBV13 and TRBJ1-2; D gene uncertain. V lost 3 bases and J lost 0, with 11 bases in between. Germline lookup yields CDR1 PRHDT and CDR2 FYEKMQ (reference sequence). CDR3 length: 15 residues. The CDR3 reads CASSLWVRANYGYTF. The CDR3 region has the DNA TGTGCCAGCAGCTTGTGGGTCCGAGCTAACTATGGCTACACCTTC.

CDR3 loop: CASSHRDTPGPQHF. The CDR3 nucleotides read TGTGCCAGCAGCCACCGGGACACCCCCGGGCCCCAGCATTTT. V gene TRBV3-1 (or the pseudogene TRBV3-2) combines with J gene TRBJ1-5, with a possible D match to TRBD1 (6 bases). The CDR3 length is 14 residues. V was clipped by 3 bases and J by 9 bases, with 15 bases between them. CDR1 and CDR2 (germline): LGHDT, YNNKEL (reference sequence).

This chain uses TRBV2 with TRBJ1-1; D unclear. CDR1 and CDR2 (germline): SNHLY, FYNNEI. The CDR3 contains 13 residues. V was trimmed by 4 bases and J by 2 bases, leaving 8 bases between them. The CDR3 loop is CASSVWGNTEAFF. The CDR3, as DNA: TGTGCCAGCAGTGTCTGGGGAAACACTGAAGCTTTCTTT.

The J gene is TRBJ2-3, the V gene TRBV7-9, with D tentatively TRBD1 (7 bases). V lost 7 bases, J lost 0 bases, and 14 bases lay in between. This CDR3 is built from 15 residues. Germline assignment: CDR1 SEHNR and CDR2 FQNEAQ (reference sequence). The CDR3 spells CASNAGQSSTDTQYF. CDR3 sequence (DNA): TGTGCCAGCAACGCGGGACAGTCAAGCACAGATACGCAGTATTTT. The full variable domain, with the rest looked up from reference TRBV7-9 and TRBJ2-3, is DTGVSQNPRHKITKRGQNVTFRCDPISEHNRLYWYRQTLGQGPEFLTYFQNEAQLEKSRLLSDRFSAERPKGSFSTLEIQRTEQGDSAMYLCASNAGQSSTDTQYFGPGTRLTVL.

V is TRBV11-2 and J is TRBJ2-5; 13 bases align to TRBD2. The CDR3 covers 18 residues. CDR1 and CDR2 (germline): SGHAT, FQNNGV. The V and J ends lost 1 base and 5 bases, in that order; junction bases with no gene match: 10. CDR3 amino acids: CASSLGRTSGGAGETQYF. The CDR3 DNA sequence: TGTGCCAGCAGCTTAGGAAGAACTAGCGGGGGGGCTGGTGAGACCCAGTACTTC.

This chain joins TRBV3-1 (or the pseudogene TRBV3-2) and TRBJ2-1; D uncertain. Germline values: CDR1 LGHDT, CDR2 YNNKEL (reference sequence). The CDR3 runs to 11 residues. The germline V and J ends were trimmed by 5 bases and 7 bases, with 6 bases remaining between them. The CDR3 region has the DNA TGTGCCAGCAGCTATGGGAATGAGCAGTTCTTC. This codes for CASSYGNEQFF.

The V gene is TRBV7-6, the J gene TRBJ2-7, with 10 bases matching TRBD1. The CDR3 is 15 amino acids. Per germline, CDR1 SGHVS and CDR2 FNYEAQ. After removal of 5 bases from V and 2 bases from J, the junction contained 6 bases not matched to a gene. DNA of the CDR3: TGTGCCAGCAGCCCGGCGGACAGGGGGGCCTACGAGCAGTACTTC. Translation gives CASSPADRGAYEQYF.

The CDR3 DNA sequence: TGTGCCAGCAGCTTAGGACAGTCGAACACTGAAGCTTTCTTT. Translation gives CASSLGQSNTEAFF. This chain joins TRBV7-3 and TRBJ1-1; tentative D call: TRBD1 (6 bases). This CDR3 contains 14 residues. In germline, CDR1 is SGHTA, CDR2 FQGTGA. Trimming took off 2 bases at V and 1 base at J, with 8 bases between the two ends.

This sequence joins TRBV30 and TRBJ1-2; D perhaps matches TRBD1 (5 bases). V was trimmed by 0 bases and J by 4 bases, leaving 9 bases between them. The CDR3 totals 13 residues. The germline CDR1 and CDR2 sequences are GTSNPN and SVGIG (reference sequence). CDR3 coding DNA: TGTGCCTGGAGTGTAGGGGAGCGCTATGGCTACACCTTC. Translating it yields CAWSVGERYGYTF.